The 29 T cell receptor beta chains reported below all come from one sample, sequenced in a study of neoadjuvant anti-PD-1 for oral cavity cancer. Method: immunoSEQ multiplex PCR; TCRdb's copy keeps in-frame clones and lacks some. The data contain fewer than 90,000 clones, around 83% of them seen just once; the ten biggest clones take up about 3.4%. Time point given: after neoadjuvant nivolumab, at surgical resection. Material: PBMCs, obtained after nivolumab (anti-PD-1) treatment. Source of these receptors: a person aged 35-79 years with oral cavity squamous cell carcinoma.

The chain combines TRBV2 with TRBJ2-3, with D possibly matching TRBD1 (5 bases). V lost 10 bases and J 0 bases, leaving 11 bases between the germline ends. Looked up from germline, CDR1 is SNHLY and CDR2 is FYNNEI. CDR3 length: 13 residues. Here the CDR3 reads CATRQQSTDTQYF. The CDR3 DNA sequence: TGTGCCACAAGACAGCAGAGCACAGATACGCAGTATTTT.

The genes are TRBV4-1 and TRBJ1-1; TRBD1 agrees at 7 bases. The CDR3 is 16 residues long. Germline values: CDR1 MGHRA, CDR2 YSYEKL. The ends lost 5 bases at V and 5 bases at J; junction bases unmatched: 14. The CDR3 here is CASSAGTVGIGTEAFF. The CDR3 nucleotides are TGCGCCAGCAGCGCCGGGACAGTCGGGATCGGTACTGAAGCTTTCTTT.

J is TRBJ2-7 and V is TRBV5-4, with D perhaps given as TRBD1 or TRBD2 (5 bases each). V lost 0 bases and J lost 2, with 12 bases in between. The CDR3 sequence is 15 residues long. CDR1 is SGHNT and CDR2 is YYREEE in the germline V gene (reference sequence). As DNA, the CDR3 is TGTGCCAGCAGCTTGGGTCAGGGTAGCGCCTACGAGCAGTACTTC. Translating it yields CASSLGQGSAYEQYF. The variable domain in full, completed from reference TRBV5-4 and TRBJ2-7, reads ETGVTQSPTHLIKTRGQQVTLRCSSQSGHNTVSWYQQALGQGPQFIFQYYREEENGRGNFPPRFSGLQFPNYSSELNVNALELDDSALYLCASSLGQGSAYEQYFGPGTRLTVT.

This clone was recorded once. The chain combines TRBV11-3 with TRBJ2-3; D possibly uses TRBD1 or TRBD2 (5 bases each). Trimming took off 5 bases at V and 2 bases at J, with 11 bases between the two ends. From germline, CDR1 is SGHNT and CDR2 YENEEA. The CDR3 loop spans 14 amino acids. Here the CDR3 reads CASSRDGYTDTQYF. CDR3 nucleotide sequence: TGTGCCAGCAGCCGGGACGGTTACACAGATACGCAGTATTTT.

This clone was observed a single time. The gene calls are TRBV7-9 and TRBJ2-7; D unclear. Between the trimmed V and J ends, which lost 1 base and 6 bases, there was a span of 10 bases. This CDR3 region has 13 residues. The germline CDR1 and CDR2 sequences are SEHNR and FQNEAQ (reference sequence). As DNA, the CDR3 is TGTGCCAGCAGCTTAGATCGTCTAATCGAGCAGTACTTC. Translation gives CASSLDRLIEQYF.

This clone has just a few counts. This chain uses TRBV28 with TRBJ2-5; TRBD1 is a possible D gene (6 bases). The CDR3 sequence is 14 residues long. Looked up from germline, CDR1 is MDHEN and CDR2 is SYDVKM. V was cut by 3 bases and J by 4 bases, with 12 bases left in between. CDR3 in DNA: TGTGCCAGCAGTTTCTACAGGGCGGGAGAGACCCAGTACTTC. Translated: CASSFYRAGETQYF.

The CDR3 DNA is TGTGCCATCAGTGCTTCGGGAGCCGCCTACGAGCAGTACTTC. It is translated as CAISASGAAYEQYF. The chain has TRBV10-3 and TRBJ2-7, with TRBD2 as a possible D gene (6 bases). V was clipped by 4 bases and J by 2 bases, with 12 bases between them. Germline CDR1 reads ENHRY; CDR2 reads SYGVKD. This CDR3 is built from 14 residues.

The rearrangement links TRBV5-6 to TRBJ2-7; the D gene is possibly TRBD2 (6 bases). The CDR3 is 12 amino acids. Between the trimmed V and J ends, which lost 3 bases and 3 bases, there was a span of 7 bases. Germline CDR1 reads SGHDT; CDR2 reads YYEEEE. In DNA, the CDR3 is TGTGCCAGCAGCTACGGGAGCTACGAGCAGTACTTC. It yields the protein CASSYGSYEQYF. The full variable domain, completed using reference TRBV5-6 and TRBJ2-7, is DAGVTQSPTHLIKTRGQQVTLRCSPKSGHDTVSWYQQALGQGPQFIFQYYEEEERQRGNFPDRFSGHQFPNYSSELNVNALLLGDSALYLCASSYGSYEQYFGPGTRLTVT.

The chain employs TRBV5-4 and TRBJ2-4, with D maybe TRBD1 (5 bases). This CDR3 spans 16 amino acids. Deletions cut 4 bases from V and 6 bases from J, with 20 bases between. Germline values: CDR1 SGHNT, CDR2 YYREEE (reference sequence). In DNA form, the CDR3 reads TGTGCCAGCAGCCCCGACAGAGCTACTACGGGAAACATTCAGTACTTC. Encoded protein: CASSPDRATTGNIQYF. Supplemented by reference TRBV5-4 and TRBJ2-4, the full variable domain reads ETGVTQSPTHLIKTRGQQVTLRCSSQSGHNTVSWYQQALGQGPQFIFQYYREEENGRGNFPPRFSGLQFPNYSSELNVNALELDDSALYLCASSPDRATTGNIQYFGAGTRLSVL.

V usage is TRBV27 and J usage is TRBJ1-4; D uncertain. Germline V gene data show CDR1 as MNHEY and CDR2 as SMNVEV (reference sequence). This CDR3 is built from 15 residues. The germline V and J ends were trimmed by 0 bases and 1 base, with 6 bases remaining between them. In nucleotides, the CDR3 is TGTGCCAGCAGTTTATCCGAGAGAACTAATGAAAAACTGTTTTTT. Translation gives CASSLSERTNEKLFF. The full variable domain, with the rest looked up from reference TRBV27 and TRBJ1-4, is EAQVTQNPRYLITVTGKKLTVTCSQNMNHEYMSWYRQDPGLGLRQIYYSMNVEVTDKGDVPEGYKVSRKEKRNFPLILESPSPNQTSLYFCASSLSERTNEKLFFGSGTQLSVL.

The chain carries TRBV13 and TRBJ2-2; D unresolved. The CDR3 has 15 amino acids. Germline V CDR1 and CDR2: PRHDT, FYEKMQ (reference sequence). The germline V and J ends were trimmed by 5 bases and 0 bases, with 10 bases remaining between them. The CDR3 DNA follows: TGTGCCAGCAGCCCCGCACGTGCGAACACCGGGGAGCTGTTTTTT. Its translation is CASSPARANTGELFF.

The rearrangement links TRBV18 to TRBJ2-7; 9 nucleotides line up with TRBD1. The CDR3 is made up of 15 amino acids. Trimming took 3 bases from V and 4 from J; bases not matched to a gene: 7. From germline, CDR1 is KGHSH and CDR2 LQKENI. The CDR3 here is CASSPGTGLGYEQYF. Here the CDR3 DNA reads TGTGCCAGCTCACCCGGGACAGGGTTAGGGTACGAGCAGTACTTC.

The chain couples TRBV27 to TRBJ1-2, with 10 bases lining up with TRBD1. The CDR3 has 15 amino acids. Germline V gene lookup returns CDR1 MNHEY and CDR2 SMNVEV (reference sequence). With V trimmed by 6 bases and J by 7 bases, 11 bases remained unmatched. As DNA, the CDR3 is TGTGCCAGCAGCCCCCCCGGGACAGGGGAGAGTGGCTACACCTTC. It encodes CASSPPGTGESGYTF.

This chain connects TRBV5-6 to TRBJ1-2; no firm D call. V was trimmed by 2 bases and J by 8 bases, leaving 13 bases between them. The CDR3 is 13 amino acids. Per germline, CDR1 SGHDT and CDR2 YYEEEE. The CDR3 sequence is CASSFWMAEGYTF. DNA of the CDR3: TGTGCCAGCAGCTTCTGGATGGCGGAGGGCTACACCTTC. Together with reference TRBV5-6 and TRBJ1-2, the CDR3 gives the full variable domain: DAGVTQSPTHLIKTRGQQVTLRCSPKSGHDTVSWYQQALGQGPQFIFQYYEEEERQRGNFPDRFSGHQFPNYSSELNVNALLLGDSALYLCASSFWMAEGYTFGSGTRLTVV.

This clone was seen just once. This chain joins TRBV6-5 and TRBJ2-7; D is unresolved. CDR3 length: 16 residues. Trimming took off 3 bases at V and 0 bases at J, with 15 bases between the two ends. Germline V gives CDR1 MNHEY, CDR2 SVGAGI. The chain's CDR3 is CASSYLPPPGSYEQYF. CDR3 in DNA: TGTGCCAGCAGTTATCTCCCACCTCCGGGCTCCTACGAGCAGTACTTC.

The rearrangement joins TRBV5-4 to TRBJ2-3, with D possibly TRBD1 on 5 matching bases. The CDR3 loop spans 15 amino acids. Germline V CDR1 and CDR2: SGHNT, YYREEE (reference sequence). V dropped 4 bases and J dropped 2 bases, with 14 bases sitting between them. The CDR3 here is CASSPRQSLTDTQYF. The DNA for the CDR3 is TGTGCCAGCAGCCCCAGACAGAGCCTCACAGATACGCAGTATTTT.

This clone was observed once. The chain links TRBV4-1 to TRBJ1-5; D remains unclear. Per the germline V gene, CDR1 is MGHRA and CDR2 is YSYEKL. The CDR3 has 17 amino acids. The germline V and J ends were trimmed by 4 bases and 7 bases, with 23 bases remaining between them. As DNA, the CDR3 is TGCGCCAGCAGCCCCTCGGCGGGGAGGAGCGCACTCCAGCCCCAGCATTTT. Its translation is CASSPSAGRSALQPQHF.

The rearrangement joins TRBV12-1 to TRBJ2-7. TRBV12-1 is flagged as a pseudogene. There are 15 residues in the CDR3. This CDR3 is CASSLDKLGSYEQYF. CDR3 in DNA: TGTGCCAGCAGCCTCGACAAACTGGGGTCCTACGAGCAGTACTTC.

This clone appeared a single time. The chain links TRBV30 to TRBJ2-1; D is unclear. The CDR3 has 15 amino acids. CDR1 GTSNPN and CDR2 SVGIG come from the germline V gene (reference sequence). Trimming shortened V by 4 bases and J by 2 bases, and 15 bases separated the two germline ends. The CDR3 here is CAWTSSRLAYNEQFF. The CDR3 region has the DNA TGTGCCTGGACCTCCTCGCGCTTGGCCTACAATGAGCAGTTCTTC.

The J gene is TRBJ2-1, the V gene TRBV28; a weak D match, TRBD1 (8 bases). In germline, CDR1 is MDHEN, CDR2 SYDVKM. CDR3 size: 15 residues. V lost 6 bases to trimming and J lost 12 bases, with 24 bases between them. The CDR3 DNA follows: TGTGCCAGCAGCGCCAACCGACAGGGGCCGGGAGGGCAGTTCTTC. It is translated as CASSANRQGPGGQFF.

The chain is built from TRBV19 and TRBJ2-7; no definite D call. Germline values: CDR1 LNHDA, CDR2 SQIVND (reference sequence). Between the trimmed V and J ends, which lost 6 bases and 6 bases, there was a span of 18 bases. The CDR3 length is 14 residues. The DNA of the CDR3 is TGTGCCAGTAGGAACGGCCCCGCGGTGGGCGAGCAGTACTTC. Protein product: CASRNGPAVGEQYF.

This chain connects TRBV6-1 to TRBJ1-2; D gene unclear. V lost 5 bases, J lost 0 bases, and 10 bases lay in between. CDR1 and CDR2 from the germline V gene are MNHNS and SASEGT. This CDR3 is 14 amino acids long. The CDR3 here is CASSPPASNYGYTF. CDR3 nucleotide sequence: TGTGCCAGCAGTCCCCCCGCGTCTAACTATGGCTACACCTTC.

The chain employs TRBV6-6 and TRBJ1-5; no clear D. This CDR3 contains 12 residues. Germline V lookup: CDR1 MNHNY, CDR2 SVGAGI (reference sequence). Trimming stripped 5 bases from V and 4 bases from J, with 6 bases between. The chain's CDR3 is CASSPPNQPQHF. The CDR3 DNA reads as TGTGCCAGCAGTCCGCCTAATCAGCCCCAGCATTTT.

J is TRBJ2-7 and V is TRBV9; 13 bases agree with TRBD2. The CDR3 has 15 amino acids. Losses at the gene ends were 4 bases for V and 4 bases for J; bases not matched to a gene: 5. Germline values: CDR1 SGDLS, CDR2 YYNGEE. CDR3 in amino acids: CASSLGTSGIYEQYF. As DNA, the CDR3 is TGTGCCAGCAGCCTTGGGACTAGCGGGATTTACGAGCAGTACTTC.

The chain couples TRBV10-3 to TRBJ2-7; the match to TRBD2 covers 7 bases. The CDR3 spans 17 residues. Looked up from germline, CDR1 is ENHRY and CDR2 is SYGVKD. V lost 5 bases and J lost 3; bases outside the gene matches: 16. CDR3 nucleotide sequence: TGTGCCATCAGTCAGGCGCTAAGCGGGAAAGTTTTCTACGAGCAGTACTTC. It specifies CAISQALSGKVFYEQYF.

The chain couples TRBV9 to TRBJ2-7; D not certain. The germline V and J ends were trimmed by 0 bases and 2 bases, with 12 bases remaining between them. The CDR3 is 15 amino acids. The germline V gene encodes CDR1 SGDLS and CDR2 YYNGEE. CDR3 DNA sequence: TGTGCCAGCAGCGTAGCCCCCACAGATGCCTACGAGCAGTACTTC. Translated, it gives CASSVAPTDAYEQYF.

The genes are TRBV27 and TRBJ2-2, with 9 bases identical to TRBD2. The trim removed 5 bases at V and 2 bases at J, leaving 6 bases unmatched. From germline, CDR1 is MNHEY and CDR2 SMNVEV (reference sequence). The CDR3 spans 16 residues. The CDR3 spells CASSRSSGDNTGELFF. The DNA of the CDR3 is TGTGCCAGCAGTCGATCTAGCGGGGACAACACCGGGGAGCTGTTTTTT.

The chain's CDR3 is CASSIGLAGPPVKLDTQYF. CDR3 nucleotide sequence: TGTGCCAGTAGTATAGGGCTAGCGGGCCCTCCCGTAAAATTGGATACGCAGTATTTT. The chain links TRBV19 to TRBJ2-3; TRBD2 matches 8 bases. The CDR3 consists of 19 residues. CDR1 is LNHDA and CDR2 is SQIVND in the germline V gene (reference sequence). J gave up 6 bases and V 1 base, and 18 bases lay outside the gene matches.

This clone was found once. The CDR3 DNA is TGCGCCAGCAGCCAAGCAGGACTAGCGGGGTTCTACGAGCAGTACTTC. This sequence encodes CASSQAGLAGFYEQYF. The chain carries TRBV4-1 and TRBJ2-7; 12 nucleotides line up with TRBD2. Germline V gene data show CDR1 as MGHRA and CDR2 as YSYEKL. The CDR3 has 16 residues. V lost 1 base and J lost 3; bases outside the gene matches: 4.